The 23 T cell receptor beta chains below come from one sample, sequenced in a study of cytomegalovirus exposure and HLA in healthy donors. The PCR contained 60 Vbeta and 13 Jbeta primers. TCRdb's table, derived via immunoSEQ multiplex PCR, lists solely in-frame clones and lacks some. Among approximately 58,000 clones listed, roughly four fifths were seen once. Sample: PBMCs. These receptors originate from a man younger than 40 in good health and CMV-seronegative.

The chain is built from TRBV7-2 and TRBJ2-6, with D possibly matching TRBD1 (5 bases). Deletions cut 3 bases from V and 2 bases from J, with 17 bases between. CDR3 size: 18 residues. The V gene's germline CDR1 is SGHTA and CDR2 FQGNSA. The CDR3 region has the DNA TGTGCCAGCAGCTTTTCCGGCAGGGCAATGGCTGGGGCCAACGTCCTGACTTTC. This encodes CASSFSGRAMAGANVLTF. The full variable domain, rest sourced from reference TRBV7-2 and TRBJ2-6, is GAGVSQSPSNKVTEKGKDVELRCDPISGHTALYWYRQSLGQGLEFLIYFQGNSAPDKSGLPSDRFSAERTGGSVSTLTIQRTQQEDSAVYLCASSFSGRAMAGANVLTFGAGSRLTVL.

The genes are TRBV4-1 and TRBJ1-4, with TRBD1 matching over 10 bases. Germline V gene data show CDR1 as MGHRA and CDR2 as YSYEKL. V dropped 0 bases and J dropped 7; count of bases not matched to a gene: 14. There are 19 residues in the CDR3. CDR3 nucleotide sequence: TGCGCCAGCAGCCAAGATCAGTTTAAGGGACAGGGGAGGAGTGAAAAACTGTTTTTT. This gives the protein CASSQDQFKGQGRSEKLFF.

The rearrangement links TRBV19 to TRBJ2-1; the D is unclear. Germline values: CDR1 LNHDA, CDR2 SQIVND (reference sequence). The V end lost 4 bases, the J end lost 2 bases, and 18 bases lay between the germline ends. The CDR3 runs 17 residues. CDR3 sequence (DNA): TGTGCCAGTAGTACCTTCGGGTCTAGAAGTCCCTACAATGAGCAGTTCTTC. It codes for CASSTFGSRSPYNEQFF. Full variable domain (missing parts from reference TRBV19 and TRBJ2-1): DGGITQSPKYLFRKEGQNVTLSCEQNLNHDAMYWYRQDPGQGLRLIYYSQIVNDFQKGDIAEGYSVSREKKESFPLTVTSAQKNPTAFYLCASSTFGSRSPYNEQFFGPGTRLTVL.

The J gene is TRBJ2-1, the V gene TRBV18; D is possibly TRBD1 (5 bases). V was pared by 5 bases and J by 4 bases, with 9 bases between. Per the germline V gene, CDR1 is KGHSH and CDR2 is LQKENI. CDR3 length equals 13 residues. CDR3 sequence reads: CASSTGQYNEQFF. CDR3 sequence (DNA): TGTGCCAGCTCAACAGGCCAATACAATGAGCAGTTCTTC.

DNA of the CDR3: TGCGCCAGCAGTCCCAGGGAGAACACCGGGGAGCTGTTTTTT. It translates to CASSPRENTGELFF. This chain uses TRBV5-1 with TRBJ2-2; tentative D call: TRBD1 (5 bases). V lost 5 bases and J lost 1, with 9 bases in between. CDR1 and CDR2 (germline): SGHRS, YFSETQ. The CDR3 sequence is 14 residues long.

Written as DNA, the CDR3 is TGTGCCAGCAGCCCTCAACCGGGACTCCAAGAGACCCAGTACTTC. Translation: CASSPQPGLQETQYF. This chain uses TRBV7-3 with TRBJ2-5, with TRBD2 as a possible D gene (6 bases). Trimming left V 5 bases short and J 1 base short, with 14 bases between. There are 15 residues in the CDR3. Germline values: CDR1 SGHTA, CDR2 FQGTGA.

V gene TRBV9 combines with J gene TRBJ2-3, with TRBD1 matching 8 bases. After removal of 4 bases from V and 1 base from J, the junction contained 11 bases not matched to a gene. The germline CDR1 and CDR2 sequences are SGDLS and YYNGEE. The CDR3 covers 17 residues. The chain's CDR3 is CASSPWAAGGGTDTQYF. CDR3 coding DNA: TGTGCCAGCAGCCCCTGGGCCGCAGGGGGCGGCACAGATACGCAGTATTTT.

The rearrangement uses TRBV9 and TRBJ2-1, with D possibly being TRBD2 (6 bases). Trimming stripped 3 bases from V and 8 bases from J, with 15 bases between. CDR1 is SGDLS, CDR2 YYNGEE, per germline. The CDR3 sequence is 14 residues long. The CDR3 is CASSGRAISDEQFF. CDR3 sequence (DNA): TGTGCCAGCAGCGGGAGGGCCATTAGCGATGAGCAGTTCTTC.

The chain employs TRBV9 and TRBJ2-3, with 7 bases matching TRBD2. Germline V gene sequence: CDR1 SGDLS, CDR2 YYNGEE. The CDR3 totals 16 residues. V shed 1 base and J 5 bases; nucleotides not matched to a gene: 10. CDR3 coding DNA: TGTGCCAGCAGCGTACGGGGGGAGGACATAGGAGATACGCAGTATTTT. Its protein is CASSVRGEDIGDTQYF.

This chain connects TRBV9 to TRBJ2-3; no reliable D call. This CDR3 has 14 residues. From germline, CDR1 is SGDLS and CDR2 YYNGEE. V was clipped by 0 bases and J by 7 bases, with 12 bases between them. The CDR3: CASSVDVRTNTQYF. For the CDR3, the DNA is TGTGCCAGCAGCGTAGATGTCAGAACTAATACGCAGTATTTT.

The chain links TRBV4-1 to TRBJ2-1; D may be TRBD2 (5 bases). This CDR3 has 16 residues. Deletions cut 3 bases from V and 5 bases from J, with 17 bases between. Germline CDR1 reads MGHRA; CDR2 reads YSYEKL. The CDR3 loop reads CASSHHGLAADNEQFF. As DNA, the CDR3 is TGCGCCAGCAGCCACCATGGGCTAGCAGCAGACAATGAGCAGTTCTTC.

The CDR3: CASGLAGTGPYEQYF. Here the CDR3 DNA reads TGTGCTAGTGGTTTGGCCGGGACAGGACCCTACGAGCAGTACTTC. V usage is TRBV12-5 and J usage is TRBJ2-7; the match to TRBD1 covers 8 bases. V dropped 1 base and J dropped 2; count of bases not matched to a gene: 4. The CDR3 is 15 residues long. Germline lookup yields CDR1 LGHNT and CDR2 FRNRAP. Filled out from reference TRBV12-5 and TRBJ2-7, the complete variable domain reads DARVTQTPRHKVTEMGQEVTMRCQPILGHNTVFWYRQTMMQGLELLAYFRNRAPLDDSGMPKDRFSAEMPDATLATLKIQPSEPRDSAVYFCASGLAGTGPYEQYFGPGTRLTVT.

The V and J genes are TRBV18 and TRBJ1-2, with TRBD1 as a possible D gene (6 bases). Trimming pared 5 bases from V and 3 bases from J, leaving 22 bases between. CDR1 is KGHSH, CDR2 LQKENI, per germline. This CDR3 is built from 17 residues. The CDR3 nucleotides are TGTGCCAGCTCAGGCCCGTCCGGGGGCCGGGGGGACTATGGCTACACCTTC. Protein: CASSGPSGGRGDYGYTF.

The chain joins TRBV5-1 to TRBJ2-7, with D possibly being TRBD2 (5 bases). CDR3 length equals 14 residues. CDR1 is SGHRS, CDR2 YFSETQ, per germline. The germline V and J ends were trimmed by 1 base and 3 bases, with 11 bases remaining between them. This CDR3 is CASSLRESGYEQYF. The CDR3 DNA follows: TGCGCCAGCAGCTTGCGAGAAAGCGGCTACGAGCAGTACTTC.

The V and J genes are TRBV12-5 and TRBJ1-3, with a tentative D call TRBD1 (6 bases). This CDR3 contains 15 residues. V dropped 9 bases and J dropped 1 base, with 16 bases sitting between them. Germline V CDR1 and CDR2: LGHNT, FRNRAP. The chain's CDR3 is CASAPSGASGNTIYF. The CDR3 nucleotides are TGTGCTAGCGCCCCCTCAGGGGCATCTGGAAACACCATATATTTT.

The V gene is TRBV6-5, the J gene TRBJ1-2; tentatively, D is TRBD1 (6 bases). CDR1 is MNHEY, CDR2 SVGAGI, per germline. V lost 7 bases and J lost 4, with 16 bases in between. The CDR3 is 14 residues long. For the CDR3, the DNA is TGTGCCAGCACCTCGACAGGTGACGGCTATGGCTACACCTTC. Protein: CASTSTGDGYGYTF.

The chain carries TRBV28 and TRBJ1-5, with TRBD1 identical over 8 bases. This CDR3 has 16 residues. Germline CDR1 is MDHEN and CDR2 is SYDVKM. Germline trimming cut 2 bases from V and 6 bases from J; bases unmatched to any gene: 9. The DNA of the CDR3 is TGTGCCAGCAGTTTAACCCCGGACAGGGCCAGTCAGCCCCAGCATTTT. It specifies CASSLTPDRASQPQHF. The variable domain in full, with the rest retrieved from reference TRBV28 and TRBJ1-5, is DVKVTQSSRYLVKRTGEKVFLECVQDMDHENMFWYRQDPGLGLRLIYFSYDVKMKEKGDIPEGYSVSREKKERFSLILESASTNQTSMYLCASSLTPDRASQPQHFGDGTRLSIL.

The chain recombines TRBV29-1 with TRBJ2-7, with D perhaps matching TRBD2 (7 bases). From germline, CDR1 is SQVTM and CDR2 ANQGSEA. The CDR3 consists of 13 residues. With 6 bases removed from V and 3 bases from J, the gap between germline ends came to 15 bases. The CDR3 nucleotides are TGCAGCGTACGAACGGGGGGCCTCTACGAGCAGTACTTC. It is translated as CSVRTGGLYEQYF.

The V call is TRBV27, the J call TRBJ2-1; D possibly corresponds to TRBD2 (6 bases). Germline V CDR1 and CDR2: MNHEY, SMNVEV (reference sequence). The CDR3 extends over 14 amino acids. With 10 bases removed from V and 5 bases from J, the gap between germline ends came to 18 bases. The CDR3 protein is CATPVSSGDNEQFF. As DNA, the CDR3 is TGTGCCACCCCTGTTAGTAGCGGAGACAATGAGCAGTTCTTC.

The chain joins TRBV9 to TRBJ1-6; no definite D call. Trimming took off 4 bases at V and 0 bases at J, with 20 bases between the two ends. The CDR3 spans 19 residues. Germline assignment: CDR1 SGDLS and CDR2 YYNGEE. The CDR3 DNA sequence: TGTGCCAGCAGCCCTTACTCGGGAGCCTTAAGCTCCTATAATTCACCCCTCCACTTT. It encodes CASSPYSGALSSYNSPLHF.

This clone is deemed medium-sized (0.01 to 0.1%). V is TRBV5-3 and J is TRBJ1-6; 8 nucleotides align to TRBD1. TRBV5-3 counts as an open reading frame of uncertain function. This CDR3 has 15 amino acids. V shed 2 bases, J shed 3 bases, and the junction held 1 base outside the gene matches. In DNA, the CDR3 is TGTGCCAGAAGCTTAGGACAGGGCTATAATTCACCCCTCCACTTT. It yields the protein CARSLGQGYNSPLHF.

This chain links TRBV18 with TRBJ1-6; 7 bases align to TRBD1. The CDR3 contains 14 residues. CDR1 is KGHSH and CDR2 is LQKENI in the germline V gene. V was clipped by 4 bases and J by 5 bases; unmatched bases: 2. The CDR3 protein is CASSRGQDNSPLHF. DNA for the CDR3: TGTGCCAGCTCACGAGGACAGGATAATTCACCCCTCCACTTT.

This chain joins TRBV2 and TRBJ2-6, with D uncertain. V was trimmed by 7 bases and J by 1 base, leaving 5 bases between them. Germline V gene lookup returns CDR1 SNHLY and CDR2 FYNNEI. This CDR3 contains 13 residues. The CDR3 nucleotides are TGTGCCAGCACTAGTTCTGGGGCCAACGTCCTGACTTTC. As protein: CASTSSGANVLTF.